These T cell receptor beta chains were read from a single sample in a study of shared clonotypes between healthy human individuals. The table came from immunoSEQ multiplex PCR; TCRdb's copy has only in-frame clones and leaves some out. Seen here are approximately 740,000 clones, over 90% observed once, and the top ten hold under 30%. What was sequenced was naive CD8+ T cells sorted from blood. The receptors were gathered from a man younger than 40 in good health. CDR3s include the opening cysteine and the closing phenylalanine or tryptophan. The order of the fields is D gene, J gene, clone size, V gene, CDR3 DNA, CDR3 protein. The D gene is left open where the match is weak. Size is stated for part of the rows, as once, few or many counts, or as a class when the clone is expanded.

>TRBD2|TRBJ2-7|-|TRBV7-9
TGTGCCAGCAGCTATCCTAGCGGGAGTCCCGAGCAGTACTTC
CASSYPSGSPEQYF
>-|TRBJ2-2|-|TRBV9
TGTGCCAGCAGCGAAGCCCGAACCGGGGAGCTGTTTTTT
CASSEARTGELFF
>-|TRBJ2-3|-|TRBV4-3
TGCGCCAGCAGCCAAACTTCTGGACCCACAGATACGCAGTATTTT
CASSQTSGPTDTQYF
>-|TRBJ2-6|once|TRBV21-1
TGTGCCAGCAGCAAAGGGGCAGGAACCCTATCTGGGGCCAACGTCCTGACTTTC
CASSKGAGTLSGANVLTF
>TRBD1|TRBJ2-7|-|TRBV9
TGTGCCTCTAACAGGGGAACGTCCTACGAGCAGTACTTC
CASNRGTSYEQYF
>TRBD2|TRBJ2-1|few|TRBV27
TGTGCCAGCAGTTGGTCTAGCGGGAGGGATTACAATGAGCAGTTCTTC
CASSWSSGRDYNEQFF
>-|TRBJ2-3|-|TRBV27
TGTGCCAGCAGTCGGGGGTGGAGCGGCCGCACAGATACGCAGTATTTT
CASSRGWSGRTDTQYF
>-|TRBJ1-2|once|TRBV19
TGTGCCAGTAGCAACTGGGACAATGCTAACTATGGCTACACCTTC
CASSNWDNANYGYTF
>-|TRBJ2-1|-|TRBV27
TGTGCCAGCAGTTTATGGGGGGATCCAGCCCCCAAAAATGAGCAGTTCTTC
CASSLWGDPAPKNEQFF
>TRBD1|TRBJ2-7|-|TRBV7-9
TGTGCCAGCAGCTTAGTGGGGACAGGGTCTTACGAGCAGTACTTC
CASSLVGTGSYEQYF
>-|TRBJ2-2|-|TRBV25-1
TGTGCCAGCAGTGTATTTGGAACGAACACCGGGGAGCTGTTTTTT
CASSVFGTNTGELFF
>-|TRBJ2-7|-|TRBV7-8
TGTGCCAGCAGCACGGACTGGGCCTACGAGCAGTACTTC
CASSTDWAYEQYF
>TRBD1|TRBJ1-1|-|TRBV11-2
TGTGCCAGCAGCCCCGGGACAGGGGTCACTGAAGCTTTCTTT
CASSPGTGVTEAFF
>-|TRBJ2-1|-|TRBV9
TGTGCCAGCAGCGAGGGCTCAGGCTACAATGAGCAGTTCTTC
CASSEGSGYNEQFF
>-|TRBJ2-1|few|TRBV19
TGTGCCAGTAGTTCACTCGAGAGCTCCTACAATGAGCAGTTCTTC
CASSSLESSYNEQFF
>TRBD2|TRBJ2-7|-|TRBV4-3
TGCGCCAGCAGCTCCGCTAGCGGTTCCTACGAGCAGTACTTC
CASSSASGSYEQYF
>-|TRBJ2-6|-|TRBV27
TGTGCCAGCGGGAAGGGGGGCTCTGGGGCCAACGTCCTGACTTTC
CASGKGGSGANVLTF
>TRBD2|TRBJ2-5|-|TRBV5-4
TGTGCCAGCAGCTTGGTCGGTGCGGGAGGGAGACAAGAGACCCAGTACTTC
CASSLVGAGGRQETQYF
>-|TRBJ2-1|-|TRBV27
TGTGCCAGCAGTCCCTTCACAGGCGGCACGAGGGATGAGCAGTTCTTC
CASSPFTGGTRDEQFF
>TRBD1|TRBJ1-1|-|TRBV7-6
TGTGCCAGCAGCTTACTCCGTAGGACAGGGGGACCGAACACTGAAGCTTTCTTT
CASSLLRRTGGPNTEAFF
>TRBD2|TRBJ2-1|-|TRBV11-2
TGTGCCAGCAGTCCTCCGGGACTAGAGTACAATGAGCAGTTCTTC
CASSPPGLEYNEQFF
>-|TRBJ2-7|once|TRBV7-9
TGTGCCAGCACCTACTTTGGACAAGACCCAAGCTACGAGCAGTACTTC
CASTYFGQDPSYEQYF
>TRBD1|TRBJ1-5|-|TRBV7-4
TGTGCCAGCAGCTTATCCCCCCGACAGGGGCTACCATGGGGTCAGCCCCAGCATTTT
CASSLSPRQGLPWGQPQHF
>-|TRBJ2-3|-|TRBV27
TGTGCCAGCAGTTCCCACGGCACAGATACGCAGTATTTT
CASSSHGTDTQYF
>TRBD2|TRBJ2-1|once|TRBV7-3
TGTGCCAGCAGCTTAAGTGTGGGACTAGGAGCGTCCAATGAGCAGTTCTTC
CASSLSVGLGASNEQFF
>-|TRBJ1-4|-|TRBV4-3
TGCGCCAGCAGCCAAGATGGGCCGGACGTAAATGAAAAACTGTTTTTT
CASSQDGPDVNEKLFF
>-|TRBJ1-3|-|TRBV5-4
TGTGCCAGCAGCTTGGGCTGGGGCCCTGGAAACACCATATATTTT
CASSLGWGPGNTIYF
>TRBD1|TRBJ2-2|-|TRBV5-6
TGTGCCAGCAGCCCGCGGGCCAGGGGGTTAGGCACCGGGGAGCTGTTTTTT
CASSPRARGLGTGELFF
>-|TRBJ1-2|-|TRBV6-1
TGTGCCAGCAGAGACAGAGCTACTAACTATGGCTACACCTTC
CASRDRATNYGYTF
>TRBD2|TRBJ2-3|-|TRBV5-5
TGTGCCAGCAGCGCGGGACTAGCGGGAGATACGCAGTATTTT
CASSAGLAGDTQYF
>TRBD1|TRBJ2-7|-|TRBV29-1
TGCAGCGTTTACGGACAGGGCCCCTACGAGCAGTACTTC
CSVYGQGPYEQYF
>-|TRBJ2-5|-|TRBV11-2
TGTGCCAGCAGAAAAGGGGGAGGGGCGGGAGAGACCCAGTACTTC
CASRKGGGAGETQYF
>-|TRBJ2-5|-|TRBV5-1
TGCGCCAGCAGCTTGCCCGAACAGGGAGAAGAGACCCAGTACTTC
CASSLPEQGEETQYF
>-|TRBJ2-7|-|TRBV7-9
TGTGCCAGCAGCCCCCCCGTAGCATCCGACGAGCAGTACTTC
CASSPPVASDEQYF
>-|TRBJ2-7|-|TRBV7-2
TGTGCCAGCACTTGGGGCCCAGGGTACGAGCAGTACTTC
CASTWGPGYEQYF
>-|TRBJ2-3|-|TRBV19
TGTGCCAGTAGTATAGATCTAAACAGGGAGGGCGATACGCAGTATTTT
CASSIDLNREGDTQYF
>TRBD1|TRBJ1-2|-|TRBV7-8
TGTGCCAGCAGCTTGGGGACAGGGGGCGCGGAGGGCTACACCTTC
CASSLGTGGAEGYTF
>TRBD1|TRBJ2-7|-|TRBV28
TGTGCCAGCAGTTCCCCCGCTCCAGGGGGCCTACGGCCCTACGAGCAGTACTTC
CASSSPAPGGLRPYEQYF
>TRBD2|TRBJ2-7|-|TRBV6-1
TGTGCCAGCAGTGGGACTAGCGGCTACGAGCAGTACTTC
CASSGTSGYEQYF
>TRBD2|TRBJ2-3|-|TRBV5-1
TGCGCCAGCAGCTATATGGGACTAGCGGCCAGCACAGATACGCAGTATTTT
CASSYMGLAASTDTQYF
>TRBD2|TRBJ2-5|-|TRBV7-9
TGTGCCAGCAGCTTCAATGGACGGGAGGCACAAGAGACCCAGTACTTC
CASSFNGREAQETQYF
>TRBD1|TRBJ2-7|-|TRBV9
TGTGCCAGCAGCCCGCGTAGGACAGGGAGCTCCTACGAGCAGTACTTC
CASSPRRTGSSYEQYF
>TRBD2|TRBJ2-4|-|TRBV4-2
TGTGCCAGCAGCCAGGGGCTGGGGGGGGACATTCAGTACTTC
CASSQGLGGDIQYF
>-|TRBJ1-5|-|TRBV28
TGTGCCAGCAGTTTAAAAGCGGGGAATAGCAATCAGCCCCAGCATTTT
CASSLKAGNSNQPQHF
>TRBD2|TRBJ2-3|-|TRBV7-3
TGTGCCAGCAGCTCGACTAGCGGGACAGATACGCAGTATTTT
CASSSTSGTDTQYF
>TRBD2|TRBJ2-4|-|TRBV5-4
TGTGCCAGCAGCTCACCCGGACTAGCGGGAGGGCGCGACAAAAACATTCAGTACTTC
CASSSPGLAGGRDKNIQYF
>TRBD2|TRBJ2-3|-|TRBV7-2
TGTGCCAGCAGCCCTCCTAGCGGGAGTTTCACAGATACGCAGTATTTT
CASSPPSGSFTDTQYF
>TRBD2|TRBJ2-5|-|TRBV11-3
TGTGCCAGCAGCTTAGGAGGTTCTAGCGGGCAAGAGACCCAGTACTTC
CASSLGGSSGQETQYF
>-|TRBJ2-7|-|TRBV7-9
TGTGCCAGCAGCGCCGCCGCGGCTGGGGACTCCTACGAGCAGTACTTC
CASSAAAAGDSYEQYF
>TRBD2|TRBJ2-3|-|TRBV6-5
TGTGCCAGCAGTCCCTGGAGCGGGAGCGCAGATACGCAGTATTTT
CASSPWSGSADTQYF
>TRBD2|TRBJ2-7|-|TRBV11-2
TGTGCCAGCAGCCCCCGGGAGGAGGGCCGATCTCGCGAGCAGTACTTC
CASSPREEGRSREQYF
>TRBD1|TRBJ2-7|-|TRBV5-8
TGTGCCAGCACCCGGGACAGCCACTTC
CASTRDSHF
>-|TRBJ2-1|few|TRBV11-2
TGTGCCAGCAGCTTAGACCCCCCGGCGGCGGGCAATGAGCAGTTCTTC
CASSLDPPAAGNEQFF
>TRBD1|TRBJ2-1|once|TRBV9
TGTGCCAGCAGCGGTGAGGGGGACAGGGGGAGTCAGTTCTTC
CASSGEGDRGSQFF
>TRBD1|TRBJ1-2|-|TRBV28
TGTGCCAGCAGTTTCGACAGGGGGCACGGCTACACCTTC
CASSFDRGHGYTF
>-|TRBJ2-2|-|TRBV28
TGTGCCAGCAGTTTCGGTTGGCAGGGACACCTCAACACCGGGGAGCTGTTTTTT
CASSFGWQGHLNTGELFF
>-|TRBJ2-7|-|TRBV19
TGTGCCAGTAGGGACAGCGTCTCTTCCCACGAGCAGTACTTC
CASRDSVSSHEQYF
>-|TRBJ1-5|-|TRBV7-9
TGTGCCAGCAGCCCACCGGGGAGGGATCAGCCCCAGCATTTT
CASSPPGRDQPQHF
>-|TRBJ2-1|few|TRBV2
TGTGCCAGCAGGGATACTGAGCAGTTCTTC
CASRDTEQFF
>-|TRBJ2-2|few|TRBV6-6
TGTGCCAGCAGTTACTCGAACCGTCTAGCAGCCGGGGAGCTGTTTTTT
CASSYSNRLAAGELFF